This T cell receptor beta chain was documented in a study of monozygotic twins with inflammatory bowel disease. The CDR3 is 17 residues long. The V gene's germline CDR1 is SGHRS and CDR2 YFSETQ. Total RNA was isolated from whole blood without T cell sorting. UMIs containing a 6-nucleotide sample barcode were added via template switching. TCRdb re-called the 5' RACE reads and gives one entry per CDR3 protein, without DNA. Its listing shows about 210,000 distinct CDR3 sequences. The rearrangement uses TRBV5-1 and TRBJ2-1; TCRdb gives TRBD2 as the D gene, but with no DNA this cannot be confirmed. This receptor was obtained from a human donor with ulcerative colitis or Crohn's disease, or a healthy co-twin of an affected twin (not recorded which). The sequenced sample consisted of blood. The CDR3 sequence: CASSLVSVAGGYNEQFF.